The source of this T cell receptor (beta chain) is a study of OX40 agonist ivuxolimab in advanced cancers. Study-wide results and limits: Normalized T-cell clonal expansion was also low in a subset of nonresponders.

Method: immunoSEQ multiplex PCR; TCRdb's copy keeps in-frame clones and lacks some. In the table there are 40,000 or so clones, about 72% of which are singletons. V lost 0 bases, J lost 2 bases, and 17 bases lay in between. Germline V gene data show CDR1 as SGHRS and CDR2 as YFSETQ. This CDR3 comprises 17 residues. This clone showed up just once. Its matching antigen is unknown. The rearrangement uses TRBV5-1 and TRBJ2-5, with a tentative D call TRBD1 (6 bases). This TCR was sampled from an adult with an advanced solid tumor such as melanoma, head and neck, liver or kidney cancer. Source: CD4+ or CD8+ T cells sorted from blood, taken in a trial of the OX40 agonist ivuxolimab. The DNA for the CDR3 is TGCGCCAGCAGCTTGGGACCCGAAGGGGGTGGACAAGAGACCCAGTACTTC. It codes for CASSLGPEGGGQETQYF.